The present TCR beta chain was sequenced within a study of tumour-infiltrating T cells in Burkitt lymphoma (dated by TCRdb to the early 2020s). With respect to the entire study: Clinical outcome was correlated with TCR repertoire data, and overall and progression-free survival were found to be predicted by productive clonality independently of established prognosticators, including age at diagnosis.

Receptors were amplified or captured by the immunoSEQ multiplex PCR assay. What TCRdb holds here is the immuneACCESS table cut down to in-frame rearrangements. Part of the clones is not present; checked against another copy, under half of the missing clones reflect an unresolved V gene, and the others are unexplained. The sample records approximately 2,800 clones, more than 75% of which are singletons. 10% to 15% of the sample comes from the top ten. About this clone: Its recognized antigen is unknown. Base qualities are not recorded, but no much larger clone differs from it by a single base.

From V the trimming removes 5 bases and from J it removes 11 bases, while the gene matches leave 9 bases of the junction unaccounted for. The germline V gene gives CDR1 as SGHTA and CDR2 as FQGNSA. Counted from cysteine to phenylalanine, this CDR3 has 13 amino acids. Just the 39-base CDR3 DNA is kept, in frame starting at base 1. The sequence is built from TRBV7-2 and TRBJ1-1, and 9 junction bases match TRBD1. The sequencing input was tumor tissue. The sequence was obtained from a human donor with diffuse large B-cell lymphoma. The CDR3 reads as follows: CASSQLGGTGAFF. The DNA sequence reads TGTGCCAGCAGCCAGTTGGGGGGGACAGGGGCTTTCTTT.